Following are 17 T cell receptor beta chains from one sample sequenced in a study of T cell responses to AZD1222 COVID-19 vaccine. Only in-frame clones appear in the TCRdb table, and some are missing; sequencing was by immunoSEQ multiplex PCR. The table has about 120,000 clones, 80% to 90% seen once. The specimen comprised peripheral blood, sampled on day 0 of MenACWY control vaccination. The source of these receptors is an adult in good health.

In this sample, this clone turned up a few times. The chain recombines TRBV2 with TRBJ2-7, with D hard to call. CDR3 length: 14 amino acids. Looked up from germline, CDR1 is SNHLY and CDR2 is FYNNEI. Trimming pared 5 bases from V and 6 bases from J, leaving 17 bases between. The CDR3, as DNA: TGTGCCAGCAGTCCTTATTCGTACATCGGCGAGCAGTACTTC. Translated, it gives CASSPYSYIGEQYF.

The CDR3 sequence: CASSLRDRGRRGSNQPQHF. The CDR3 bases are TGTGCCAGCAGCTTAAGAGACAGGGGGCGCCGGGGAAGCAATCAGCCCCAGCATTTT. The V gene is TRBV5-5, the J gene TRBJ1-5; 10 positions match TRBD1. CDR3 length equals 19 residues. V shed 2 bases, J shed 1 base, and the junction held 12 bases outside the gene matches. The germline V gene has CDR1 SGHKS and CDR2 YYEKEE (reference sequence).

CDR3 nucleotide sequence: TGTGCCAGCAGTTTAAGTTACGGACAGGGGACCGACTATGGCTACACCTTC. It translates to CASSLSYGQGTDYGYTF. The chain joins TRBV28 to TRBJ1-2; 9 bases fit TRBD1. V gave up 2 bases and J gave up 3 bases; unmatched junction bases: 10. Germline CDR1 is MDHEN and CDR2 is SYDVKM. This CDR3 is 17 amino acids long.

In nucleotides, the CDR3 is TGTGCCAGCAGCTTGGGCCCATTGACAGGGGGGTACAACACCGGGGAGCTGTTTTTT. It specifies CASSLGPLTGGYNTGELFF. The chain combines TRBV7-2 with TRBJ2-2, with 9 nucleotides matching TRBD1. Germline CDR1 is SGHTA and CDR2 is FQGNSA. V was pared by 3 bases and J by 2 bases, with 13 bases of the junction left unmatched. This CDR3 comprises 19 residues.

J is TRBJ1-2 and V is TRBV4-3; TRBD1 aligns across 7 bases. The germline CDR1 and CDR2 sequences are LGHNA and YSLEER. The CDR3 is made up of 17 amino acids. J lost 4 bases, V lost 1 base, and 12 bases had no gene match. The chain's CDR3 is CASSQGHGQAIGYGYTF. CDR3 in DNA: TGCGCCAGCAGCCAAGGGCACGGACAGGCTATAGGCTATGGCTACACCTTC.

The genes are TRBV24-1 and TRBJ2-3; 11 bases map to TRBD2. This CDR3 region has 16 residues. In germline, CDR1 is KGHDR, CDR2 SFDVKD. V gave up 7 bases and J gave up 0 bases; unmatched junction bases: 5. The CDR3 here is CATSRTSGSSTDTQYF. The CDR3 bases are TGTGCCACCAGCCGGACTAGCGGGTCTAGCACAGATACGCAGTATTTT.

The CDR3 nucleotides read TGTGCCAGCAGGACCGGGACTGACTATGGCTACACCTTC. This gives the protein CASRTGTDYGYTF. The V and J genes are TRBV28 and TRBJ1-2; D is perhaps TRBD1 (5 bases). The CDR3 loop spans 13 amino acids. Trimming pared 6 bases from V and 3 bases from J, leaving 11 bases between. Germline V gives CDR1 MDHEN, CDR2 SYDVKM.

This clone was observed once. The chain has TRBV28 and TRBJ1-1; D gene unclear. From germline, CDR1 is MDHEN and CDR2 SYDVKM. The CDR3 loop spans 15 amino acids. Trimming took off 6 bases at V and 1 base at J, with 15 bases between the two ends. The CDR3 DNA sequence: TGTGCCAGCAGCGCCCCGGGGTCGAGGAACACTGAAGCTTTCTTT. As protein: CASSAPGSRNTEAFF.

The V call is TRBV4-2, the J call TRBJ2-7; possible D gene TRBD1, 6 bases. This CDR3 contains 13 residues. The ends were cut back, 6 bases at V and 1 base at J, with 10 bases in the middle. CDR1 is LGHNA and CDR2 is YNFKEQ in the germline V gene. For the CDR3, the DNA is TGTGCCAGCAGTTCCACAGGGTCCTACGAGCAGTACTTC. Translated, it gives CASSSTGSYEQYF.

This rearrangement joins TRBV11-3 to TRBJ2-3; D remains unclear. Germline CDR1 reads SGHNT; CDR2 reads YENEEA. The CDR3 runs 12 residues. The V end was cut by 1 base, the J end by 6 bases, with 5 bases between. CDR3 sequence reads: CASSLGPDTQYF. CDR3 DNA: TGTGCCAGCAGCTTAGGTCCGGATACGCAGTATTTT.

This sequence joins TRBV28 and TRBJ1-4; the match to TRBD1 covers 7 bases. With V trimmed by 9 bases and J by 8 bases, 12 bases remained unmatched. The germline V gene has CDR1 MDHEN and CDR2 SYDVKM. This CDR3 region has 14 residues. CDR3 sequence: CASLETGIGEKLFF. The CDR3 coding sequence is TGTGCCAGTCTAGAGACAGGGATTGGGGAAAAACTGTTTTTT.

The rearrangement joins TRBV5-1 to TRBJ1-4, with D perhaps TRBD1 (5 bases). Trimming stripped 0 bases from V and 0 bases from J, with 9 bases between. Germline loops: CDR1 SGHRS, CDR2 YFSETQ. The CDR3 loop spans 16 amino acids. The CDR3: CASSLAQGSTNEKLFF. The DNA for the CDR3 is TGCGCCAGCAGCTTGGCGCAGGGCTCAACTAATGAAAAACTGTTTTTT.

The DNA for the CDR3 is TGCGCCAGCAGCTTGGCCTTTTCCGGGGGGGCTAAAGGCTACACCTTC. Protein: CASSLAFSGGAKGYTF. The chain carries TRBV5-1 and TRBJ1-2, with a weak D call TRBD1 (6 bases). The ends were cut back, 0 bases at V and 8 bases at J, with 20 bases in the middle. The CDR3 has 16 amino acids. Germline assignment: CDR1 SGHRS and CDR2 YFSETQ.

CDR3 protein: CASSLVPSNEQFF. CDR3 DNA sequence: TGTGCCAGCAGCTTGGTCCCGAGCAATGAGCAGTTCTTC. The rearrangement joins TRBV5-6 to TRBJ2-1, with D uncertain. The CDR3 extends over 13 amino acids. V was trimmed by 0 bases and J by 6 bases, leaving 7 bases between them. Germline V gives CDR1 SGHDT, CDR2 YYEEEE.

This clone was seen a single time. The CDR3 nucleotides read TGCGCCAGCAGCTCAACAGGGTGGGATACGCAGTATTTT. Its protein is CASSSTGWDTQYF. V and J are TRBV5-1 and TRBJ2-3, with a weak D call TRBD1 (6 bases). Germline-derived CDR1 and CDR2 are SGHRS and YFSETQ. The CDR3 covers 13 residues. Trimming cost V 3 bases and J 6 bases, with 11 bases left between them.

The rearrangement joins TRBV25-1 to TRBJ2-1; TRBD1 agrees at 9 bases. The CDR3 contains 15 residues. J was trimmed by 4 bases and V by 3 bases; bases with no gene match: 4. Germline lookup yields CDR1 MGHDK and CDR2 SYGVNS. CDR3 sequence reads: CASSDPGTGYNEQFF. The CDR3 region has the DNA TGTGCCAGCAGTGACCCCGGGACAGGGTACAATGAGCAGTTCTTC.

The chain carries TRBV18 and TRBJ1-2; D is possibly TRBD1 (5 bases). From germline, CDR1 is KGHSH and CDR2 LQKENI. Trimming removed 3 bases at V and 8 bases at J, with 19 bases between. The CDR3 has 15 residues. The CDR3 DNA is TGTGCCAGCTCACCGGATACCCTTAGGGGCAGCGGCTACACCTTC. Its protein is CASSPDTLRGSGYTF.